These 27 T cell receptor beta chains originate from one sample sequenced in a study of regulatory T cells in long-lasting Graves disease. Sequencing libraries for TCR beta were prepared with iRepertoire HTBI primers and Arm-PCR of CDR3 regions. TCRdb analysed the multiplex PCR reads with MiXCR anew, one entry per CDR3 protein. This sample has around 250,000 distinct CDR3 sequences, with under 20% found just once. Time point denoted: newly diagnosed GD, antithyroid drugs for less than 3 months. PBMC RNA was the source of the TCR library. This sample was shared with a second study, whose subject was T cells in Graves' hyperthyroidism and ophthalmopathy.

Source: peripheral blood mononuclear cells (PBMCs), taken at new diagnosis, from a patient treated with antithyroid drugs. The receptors here all came from a woman aged 25 to 45 with Graves disease.

This clonotype was counted at least ten times. J is TRBJ2-3 and V is TRBV20-1; 12 nucleotides match TRBD2. Per the germline V gene, CDR1 is DFQATT and CDR2 is SNEGSKA (reference sequence). Trimming took 1 base from V and 0 from J; bases not matched to a gene: 5. There are 17 residues in the CDR3. The CDR3 protein is CSARGTSGTRSTDTQYF. CDR3 bases: TGCAGTGCTAGAGGGACTAGCGGGACCCGGAGCACAGATACGCAGTATTTT.

This clonotype occurred many times. This chain uses TRBV11-2 with TRBJ2-5; a possible D gene is TRBD1 (6 bases). V shed 5 bases and J shed 4 bases, with 17 bases lying between them. Germline CDR1 reads SGHAT; CDR2 reads FQNNGV. CDR3 size: 15 residues. CDR3 sequence (DNA): TGTGCCAGCAGCAAGGGGGTCGATTATGTAGAGACCCAGTACTTC. It encodes CASSKGVDYVETQYF.

This clonotype was found many times. V usage is TRBV6-1 and J usage is TRBJ2-1; no definite D call. The CDR3 length is 13 residues. CDR1 and CDR2 (germline): MNHNS, SASEGT. Trimming stripped 7 bases from V and 3 bases from J, with 10 bases between. The CDR3 nucleotides are TGTGCCAGCAACCCGTCTTTCTACAATGAGCAGTTCTTC. Its protein product is CASNPSFYNEQFF.

Notes on this clonotype: A read error likely explains this, since a far larger clone differs by one base. The rearrangement uses TRBV11-1 and TRBJ2-5; 7 bases agree with TRBD1. The CDR3 sequence is 16 residues long. The trim removed 8 bases at V and 5 bases at J, leaving 17 bases unmatched. Germline CDR1 SGHAT, CDR2 FQDESV (reference sequence). The CDR3 loop is CASRPPQTGLGETQYF. The CDR3, as DNA: TGTGCCAGCCGCCCCCCTCAGACAGGGCTGGGCGAGACCCAGTACTTC.

The chain combines TRBV28 with TRBJ2-3; the match to TRBD2 covers 10 bases. This CDR3 region has 17 residues. Germline V CDR1 and CDR2: MDHEN, SYDVKM. V was clipped by 3 bases and J by 6 bases; unmatched bases: 12. CDR3 residues: CASSFMDTSGNLDTQYF. The DNA of the CDR3 is TGTGCCAGCAGTTTTATGGATACTAGCGGGAATTTGGATACGCAGTATTTT.

This clonotype was detected a few times. A much larger clone lies one base from this, so it may be a read error. The CDR3 DNA reads as TGTGCCAGTAGAACTAGCGGGGGGGCCGTCGGGAAGCTGTTTTTT. This gives the protein CASRTSGGAVGKLFF. The chain combines TRBV13 with TRBJ2-2; 13 bases line up with TRBD2. The CDR3 totals 15 residues. Germline loops: CDR1 PRHDT, CDR2 FYEKMQ (reference sequence). The entire variable domain, with the rest obtained from reference TRBV13 and TRBJ2-2, is as follows: AAGVIQSPRHLIKEKRETATLKCYPIPRHDTVYWYQQGPGQDPQFLISFYEKMQSDKGSIPDRFSAQQFSDYHSELNMSSLELGDSALYFCASRTSGGAVGKLFFGEGSRLTVL.

The chain combines TRBV24-1 with TRBJ2-2, with D uncertain. With 0 bases removed from V and 8 bases from J, the gap between germline ends came to 3 bases. This CDR3 has 12 amino acids. CDR1 and CDR2 from the germline V gene are KGHDR and SFDVKD. The chain's CDR3 is CATSDLFGELFF. The CDR3 DNA reads TGTGCCACCAGTGATTTGTTTGGGGAGCTGTTTTTT.

This clonotype has more than one count but fewer than ten. The chain links TRBV3-1 to TRBJ2-7; 8 bases line up with TRBD2. The CDR3 has 13 amino acids. The germline CDR1 and CDR2 sequences are LGHDT and YNNKEL (reference sequence). J gave up 7 bases and V 3 bases, and 5 bases lay outside the gene matches. The DNA of the CDR3 is TGTGCCAGCAGCCAGGCGGGGGGTCCAGAGCAGTACTTC. The encoded protein is CASSQAGGPEQYF.

Ten or more counts support this clonotype. The rearrangement links TRBV25-1 to TRBJ1-1; D gene uncertain. The CDR3 covers 15 residues. Trimming stripped 4 bases from V and 4 bases from J, with 16 bases between. CDR1 and CDR2 from the germline V gene are MGHDK and SYGVNS. CDR3 bases: TGTGCCAGCAGTGGACGATCAGGAGTCGTCACTGAAGCTTTCTTT. As protein: CASSGRSGVVTEAFF.

This clonotype has ten or more counts. The chain couples TRBV5-5 to TRBJ1-2, with a possible D match to TRBD1 (5 bases). V lost 4 bases to trimming and J lost 8 bases, with 15 bases between them. The CDR3 extends over 13 amino acids. The germline CDR1 and CDR2 sequences are SGHKS and YYEKEE (reference sequence). The CDR3 sequence: CASSVDTKGGYTF. The CDR3 DNA sequence: TGTGCCAGCAGCGTTGACACTAAGGGGGGCTACACCTTC.

This clonotype was recorded at least ten times. The rearrangement uses TRBV5-6 and TRBJ2-3; D gene ambiguous. Trimming left V 1 base short and J 5 bases short, with 5 bases between. This CDR3 comprises 12 residues. CDR1 is SGHDT and CDR2 is YYEEEE in the germline V gene. Written as DNA, the CDR3 is TGTGCCAGCAGCTTGAGCCGAGATACGCAGTATTTT. This encodes CASSLSRDTQYF.

This clonotype showed up many times. The chain links TRBV4-1 to TRBJ2-5; 9 bases agree with TRBD2. The CDR3 sequence is 14 residues long. V shed 3 bases, J shed 5 bases, and the junction held 4 bases outside the gene matches. The V gene's germline CDR1 is MGHRA and CDR2 YSYEKL. The CDR3 nucleotides are TGCGCCAGCAGCCATGCGGGGGGGATGGAGACCCAGTACTTC. Translating it yields CASSHAGGMETQYF.

There are many counts of this clonotype. CDR3 residues: CASSQQQFMNTEAFF. The CDR3 region has the DNA TGTGCCAGCAGCCAGCAACAGTTCATGAACACTGAAGCTTTCTTT. The V gene is TRBV14, the J gene TRBJ1-1; no definite D call. Trimming took 3 bases from V and 0 from J, leaving 11 bases between them. Germline V gene lookup returns CDR1 SGHDN and CDR2 FVKESK. The CDR3 consists of 15 residues. The full variable domain, its missing parts supplied by reference TRBV14 and TRBJ1-1, is EAGVTQFPSHSVIEKGQTVTLRCDPISGHDNLYWYRRVMGKEIKFLLHFVKESKQDESGMPNNRFLAERTGGTYSTLKVQPAELEDSGVYFCASSQQQFMNTEAFFGQGTRLTVV.

V and J are TRBV12-3 or TRBV12-4 and TRBJ2-2, with 15 bases fitting TRBD2. V dropped 8 bases and J dropped 5; count of bases not matched to a gene: 6. The CDR3 consists of 16 residues. CDR3 sequence: CASGGLAGGETGELFF. The CDR3 coding sequence is TGTGCCAGCGGGGGACTAGCGGGGGGTGAGACCGGGGAGCTGTTTTTT.

This clonotype was observed many times. This CDR3 reads CARGLAGTSFLYEQYF. CDR3 nucleotide sequence: TGTGCCAGAGGACTAGCGGGGACATCCTTTCTCTACGAGCAGTACTTC. J is TRBJ2-7 and V is TRBV6-7; 12 bases are a match to TRBD2. TRBV6-7 is designated an ORF whose function remains uncertain. The CDR3 loop spans 16 amino acids. The junction had 12 bases not matched to a gene; V was cut back by 9 bases and J by 3 bases.

This clonotype has a handful of counts. V is TRBV20-1 and J is TRBJ1-2, with TRBD1 matching 8 bases. V was pared by 2 bases and J by 7 bases, with 12 bases of the junction left unmatched. The CDR3 is made up of 15 amino acids. Germline CDR1 and CDR2: DFQATT and SNEGSKA (reference sequence). The CDR3 DNA sequence: TGCAGTGCTAGACCTTTCGGACAGGGCATTGCTGGCTACACCTTC. Protein: CSARPFGQGIAGYTF.

The sample holds many counts of this clonotype. V and J are TRBV6-1 and TRBJ2-1, with TRBD2 identical over 13 bases. Germline CDR1 is MNHNS and CDR2 is SASEGT. The CDR3 spans 17 residues. V was pared by 6 bases and J by 8 bases, with 13 bases of the junction left unmatched. CDR3 bases: TGTGCCAGCAGCAAGGGACTAGCGGGGTCCCTCGGGGATGAGCAGTTCTTC. Amino acids: CASSKGLAGSLGDEQFF.

About this clonotype: This may come from a read error, since a much larger clone is one base off. The chain links TRBV19 to TRBJ2-4; 10 bases align to TRBD1. Germline V gene sequence: CDR1 LNHDA, CDR2 SQIVND (reference sequence). The CDR3 runs 19 residues. The V and J ends lost 5 bases and 1 base, in that order; junction bases with no gene match: 14. CDR3 residues: CASSLTGQGRPGAKNIQYF. In DNA form, the CDR3 reads TGTGCCAGTAGTCTTACGGGACAGGGGCGTCCGGGGGCCAAAAACATTCAGTACTTC.

This clonotype occurred many times. The rearrangement links TRBV11-3 to TRBJ2-2; either TRBD1 or TRBD2 may supply D (5 bases each). The CDR3 is made up of 14 amino acids. V lost 1 base to trimming and J lost 7 bases, with 10 bases between them. Germline lookup yields CDR1 SGHNT and CDR2 YENEEA. The DNA for the CDR3 is TGTGCCAGCAGCTTAGGGGGGTTCGGCGGGGAGCTGTTTTTT. As protein: CASSLGGFGGELFF.

Ten or more counts support this clonotype. V usage is TRBV27 and J usage is TRBJ2-1, with a possible D match to TRBD1 (5 bases). Trimming pared 2 bases from V and 6 bases from J, leaving 17 bases between. There are 16 residues in the CDR3. Per the germline V gene, CDR1 is MNHEY and CDR2 is SMNVEV (reference sequence). CDR3 loop: CASSLLAGPLFNEQFF. CDR3 DNA sequence: TGTGCCAGCAGTTTACTCGCAGGGCCCTTATTCAATGAGCAGTTCTTC.

This clonotype was counted at least ten times. The chain combines TRBV3-1 with TRBJ1-1; the D is unclear. The CDR3 is 14 amino acids. Germline CDR1 and CDR2: LGHDT and YNNKEL (reference sequence). V lost 2 bases and J lost 1, with 8 bases in between. DNA for the CDR3: TGTGCCAGCAGCCAAAAAGCAGGGAACACTGAAGCTTTCTTT. Translation gives CASSQKAGNTEAFF.

This rearrangement joins TRBV6-1 to TRBJ1-1, with D unclear. The CDR3 has 13 amino acids. Germline-derived CDR1 and CDR2 are MNHNS and SASEGT. The V end was cut by 2 bases, the J end by 6 bases, with 10 bases between. The CDR3 sequence is CASSENGKAEAFF. The CDR3 nucleotides are TGTGCCAGCAGTGAAAACGGGAAGGCTGAAGCTTTCTTT.

In its sample, this clonotype was seen many times. The chain joins TRBV6-2 or TRBV6-3 to TRBJ2-1; 9 bases are a match to TRBD1. The CDR3 extends over 16 amino acids. Germline V gene lookup returns CDR1 MNHEY and CDR2 SVGEGT. Germline trimming cut 6 bases from V and 8 bases from J; bases unmatched to any gene: 14. The DNA of the CDR3 is TGTGCCAGCAGCACTACTCCGGGACAGGGAGGGCATGAGCAGTTCTTC. This encodes CASSTTPGQGGHEQFF.

Regarding this clonotype: A clone one base away is much larger, so this may be a read error. The conserved final phenylalanine or tryptophan is absent from the CDR3, which likely points to a read error. V gene TRBV6-8 combines with J gene TRBJ1-2, with a weak D call TRBD1 (5 bases). Germline V gene sequence: CDR1 MNHGY, CDR2 SAAAGT. The CDR3 consists of 11 residues. The ends were cut back, 4 bases at V and 8 bases at J, with 8 bases in the middle. CDR3 region: CASSWDQGYTL. DNA of the CDR3: TGTGCCAGCAGTTGGGACCAAGGCTACACCCTC.

Ten or more counts support this clonotype. The J gene is TRBJ2-5, the V gene TRBV6-1; tentative D call: TRBD2 (7 bases). Trimming removed 1 base at V and 5 bases at J, with 20 bases between. The CDR3 sequence is 17 residues long. Germline CDR1 and CDR2: MNHNS and SASEGT. CDR3 in DNA: TGTGCCAGCAGTGAAGAGTGGGGGGCGGGGGTACTTGAGACCCAGTACTTC. Translation: CASSEEWGAGVLETQYF.

This clonotype has ten or more counts. The chain employs TRBV5-1 and TRBJ2-1, with TRBD2 identical over 10 bases. Germline assignment: CDR1 SGHRS and CDR2 YFSETQ. The CDR3 has 15 amino acids. Trimming cost V 4 bases and J 9 bases; bases outside gene matches: 10. CDR3 sequence (DNA): TGCGCCAGCAGCGTTGGACTAGCGGTGGTTGGTGAGCAGTTCTTC. Protein sequence: CASSVGLAVVGEQFF.

This clonotype came up many times. V gene TRBV5-1 combines with J gene TRBJ2-7; 7 bases are shared with TRBD1. V gave up 5 bases and J gave up 2 bases; unmatched junction bases: 4. The CDR3 runs 13 residues. From germline, CDR1 is SGHRS and CDR2 YFSETQ. The CDR3 region has the DNA TGCGCCAGCAGAGCCGGGACAGCCTACGAGCAGTACTTC. This translates into CASRAGTAYEQYF. The full variable domain, with the rest looked up from reference TRBV5-1 and TRBJ2-7, is KAGVTQTPRYLIKTRGQQVTLSCSPISGHRSVSWYQQTPGQGLQFLFEYFSETQRNKGNFPGRFSGRQFSNSRSEMNVSTLELGDSALYLCASRAGTAYEQYFGPGTRLTVT.